Presented here are 13 T cell receptor beta chains from one specimen sequenced in a study of metastatic and nonmetastatic thyroid tumors. Among the patients, none had received any treatment before thyroid surgery. TCRdb re-processed the PCR reads through MiXCR. The sample lists under 7,500 clones; about 34% were seen once. The specimen sequenced was adjacent normal tissue. The receptors were gathered from a female donor with papillary thyroid cancer or a benign thyroid nodule (not recorded which). Some clones in this sample may be carry-over from other donors' samples.

This clone was detected only a few times. The V call is TRBV28, the J call TRBJ1-5; 7 nucleotides line up with TRBD1. Germline V gene data show CDR1 as MDHEN and CDR2 as SYDVKM. The V gene end was trimmed by 7 bases and the J gene end by 6 bases; junction bases not matched to a gene: 9. The CDR3 has 14 residues. CDR3 sequence (DNA): TGTGCCAGCACCTTAGCGAGGGGGCCTCAGCCCCAGCATTTT. This translates into CASTLARGPQPQHF.

V gene TRBV20-1 combines with J gene TRBJ1-6; 7 bases agree with TRBD1. The germline V gene has CDR1 DFQATT and CDR2 SNEGSKA (reference sequence). With V trimmed by 2 bases and J by 9 bases, 7 bases remained unmatched. This CDR3 region has 14 residues. CDR3 sequence: CSARRGPTSSPLHF. CDR3 nucleotides: TGCAGTGCTAGAAGGGGGCCAACAAGTTCACCCCTCCACTTT.

CDR3 coding DNA: TGTGCCAGCAGGGGTGCAAACACCATATATTTT. It specifies CASRGANTIYF. The J gene is TRBJ1-3, the V gene TRBV9; no clear D gene. In germline, CDR1 is SGDLS, CDR2 YYNGEE. The V end was cut by 5 bases, the J end by 6 bases, with 6 bases between. The length of the CDR3 is 11 residues.

This clone was detected only a few times. The V gene is TRBV6-2 or TRBV6-3, the J gene TRBJ2-7; D remains unclear. The ends were cut back, 3 bases at V and 1 base at J, with 10 bases in the middle. Germline CDR1 MNHEY, CDR2 SVGEGT. This CDR3 has 14 amino acids. The CDR3 sequence is CASSYVTTSYEQYF. DNA of the CDR3: TGTGCCAGCAGTTATGTTACAACTTCCTACGAGCAGTACTTC.

This chain connects TRBV5-1 to TRBJ1-1; possible D gene TRBD1, 5 bases. This CDR3 contains 14 residues. Per germline, CDR1 SGHRS and CDR2 YFSETQ. The ends were cut back, 4 bases at V and 3 bases at J, with 13 bases in the middle. The CDR3, as DNA: TGCGCCAGCAGCAAGACGGTGGGGGACACTGAAGCTTTCTTT. As protein: CASSKTVGDTEAFF.

The sample holds a few counts of this clone. J is TRBJ1-2 and V is TRBV30; D may be TRBD1 (5 bases). Germline V lookup: CDR1 GTSNPN, CDR2 SVGIG (reference sequence). The CDR3 contains 11 residues. V gave up 4 bases and J gave up 8 bases, with 11 bases separating them. CDR3 DNA: TGTGCCTGGAAAACAGGAGGAGGCTACACCTTC. Translating gives CAWKTGGGYTF.

This clone was seen a handful of times. Written as DNA, the CDR3 is TGTGCCAGCAGCACCTCGACAGGGGGCGGCAATCAGCCCCAGCATTTT. Protein product: CASSTSTGGGNQPQHF. The chain is built from TRBV12-3 or TRBV12-4 and TRBJ1-5; TRBD1 matches 10 bases. V lost 6 bases and J lost 2; bases outside the gene matches: 7. The CDR3 runs to 16 residues.

Of note for this clone: At one boundary the junction diverges from the germline segment, which might be a read error. The genes are TRBV5-3 and TRBJ2-3; 7 nucleotides align to TRBD1. TRBV5-3 has ORF status, its function being uncertain. The CDR3 has 16 amino acids. This CDR3 reads CASSLRTGFGTDTQYF. CDR3 DNA: TGTGCCAGCAGCTTGCGGACAGGCTTCGGCACAGATACGCAGTATTTT.

This clone turned up a few times. The chain combines TRBV12-3 or TRBV12-4 with TRBJ1-1; D is uncertain. V was shortened by 3 bases and J by 4 bases, with 12 bases between the two germline ends. The CDR3 loop spans 14 amino acids. The CDR3 spells CASSFQGSGTEAFF. CDR3 DNA: TGTGCCAGCAGTTTTCAAGGGTCCGGCACTGAAGCTTTCTTT.

The rearrangement joins TRBV2 to TRBJ2-7; 8 bases agree with TRBD2. Germline CDR1 and CDR2: SNHLY and FYNNEI. V gave up 4 bases and J gave up 6 bases; unmatched junction bases: 8. This CDR3 comprises 14 residues. Here the CDR3 reads CASSVRRGAVEQYF. CDR3 sequence (DNA): TGTGCCAGCAGTGTAAGGCGGGGGGCCGTCGAGCAGTACTTC.

This clone was detected only a few times. This chain links TRBV6-1 with TRBJ1-1; 11 bases are shared with TRBD1. The germline V gene has CDR1 MNHNS and CDR2 SASEGT. This CDR3 is 12 amino acids long. The V and J ends lost 7 bases and 11 bases, in that order; junction bases with no gene match: 6. In nucleotides, the CDR3 is TGTGCCAGCATTCGGGACAGGGGGGAGGCTTTCTTT. Its translation is CASIRDRGEAFF.

The V gene is TRBV5-1, the J gene TRBJ2-3, with 8 bases fitting TRBD1. V lost 4 bases to trimming and J lost 3 bases; unmatched junction nucleotides: 4. The CDR3 spans 14 residues. The V gene's germline CDR1 is SGHRS and CDR2 YFSETQ. In nucleotides, the CDR3 is TGCGCCAGCAGCGAGGGGGACAGGACAGATACGCAGTATTTT. It encodes CASSEGDRTDTQYF.

Only a few counts were recorded for this clone. The chain couples TRBV19 to TRBJ2-7; perhaps TRBD1 as D (6 bases). V shed 5 bases and J shed 2 bases, with 13 bases lying between them. The CDR3 sequence is 14 residues long. Germline assignment: CDR1 LNHDA and CDR2 SQIVND (reference sequence). The CDR3 nucleotides are TGTGCCAGTAGTTTAGTTGGACAGACCTACGAGCAGTACTTC. Encoded protein: CASSLVGQTYEQYF.